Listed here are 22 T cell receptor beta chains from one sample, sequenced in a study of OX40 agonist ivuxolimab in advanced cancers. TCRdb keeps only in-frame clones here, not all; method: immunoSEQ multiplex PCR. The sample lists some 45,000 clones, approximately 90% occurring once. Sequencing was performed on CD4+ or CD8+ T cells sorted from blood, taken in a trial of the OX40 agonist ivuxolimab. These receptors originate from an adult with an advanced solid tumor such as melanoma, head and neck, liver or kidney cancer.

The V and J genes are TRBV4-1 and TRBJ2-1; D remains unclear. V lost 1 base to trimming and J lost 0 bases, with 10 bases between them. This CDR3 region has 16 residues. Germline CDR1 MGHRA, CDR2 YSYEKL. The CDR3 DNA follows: TGCGCCAGCAGCCAAGGTCGGGTGAGCTCCTACAATGAGCAGTTCTTC. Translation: CASSQGRVSSYNEQFF.

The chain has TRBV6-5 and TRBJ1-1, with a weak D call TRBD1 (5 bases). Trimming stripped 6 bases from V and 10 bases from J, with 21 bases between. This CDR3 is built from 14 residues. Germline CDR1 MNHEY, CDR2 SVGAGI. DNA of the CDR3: TGTGCCAGCAGCCCCGGACACCGGGGTCGGGGAGCTTTCTTT. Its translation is CASSPGHRGRGAFF.

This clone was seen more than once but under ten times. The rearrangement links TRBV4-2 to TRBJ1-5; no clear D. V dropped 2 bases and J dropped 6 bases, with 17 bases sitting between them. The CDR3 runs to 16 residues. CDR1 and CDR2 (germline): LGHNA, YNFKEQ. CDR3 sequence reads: CASSQPVGSSGQPQHF. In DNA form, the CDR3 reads TGTGCCAGCAGCCAACCTGTGGGAAGCTCTGGTCAGCCCCAGCATTTT.

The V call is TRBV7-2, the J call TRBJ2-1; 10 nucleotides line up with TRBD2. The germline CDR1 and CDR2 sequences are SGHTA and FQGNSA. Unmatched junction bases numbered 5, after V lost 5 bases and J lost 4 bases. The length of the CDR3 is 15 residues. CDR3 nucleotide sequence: TGTGCCAGCAGCCTACTAGCGGGGAGTTACAATGAGCAGTTCTTC. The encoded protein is CASSLLAGSYNEQFF. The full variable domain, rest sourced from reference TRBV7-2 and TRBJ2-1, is GAGVSQSPSNKVTEKGKDVELRCDPISGHTALYWYRQSLGQGLEFLIYFQGNSAPDKSGLPSDRFSAERTGGSVSTLTIQRTQQEDSAVYLCASSLLAGSYNEQFFGPGTRLTVL.

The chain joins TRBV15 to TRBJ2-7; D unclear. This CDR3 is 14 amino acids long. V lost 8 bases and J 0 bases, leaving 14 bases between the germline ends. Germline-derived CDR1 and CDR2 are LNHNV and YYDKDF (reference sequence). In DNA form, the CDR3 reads TGTGCCACCTCTTATAGCAGGAACTCCTACGAGCAGTACTTC. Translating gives CATSYSRNSYEQYF.

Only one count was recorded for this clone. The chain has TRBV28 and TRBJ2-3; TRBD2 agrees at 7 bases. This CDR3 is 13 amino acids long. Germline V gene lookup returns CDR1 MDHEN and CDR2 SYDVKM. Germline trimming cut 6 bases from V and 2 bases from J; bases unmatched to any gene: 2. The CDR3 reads CASSRGVTDTQYF. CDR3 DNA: TGTGCCAGCAGCCGGGGGGTCACAGATACGCAGTATTTT.

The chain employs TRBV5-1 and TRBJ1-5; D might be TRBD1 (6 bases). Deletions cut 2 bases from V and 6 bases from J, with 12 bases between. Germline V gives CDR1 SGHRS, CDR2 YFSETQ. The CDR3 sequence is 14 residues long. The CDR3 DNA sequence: TGCGCCAGCAGCTTAGAGGGGGTAGGTCAGCCCCAGCATTTT. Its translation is CASSLEGVGQPQHF.

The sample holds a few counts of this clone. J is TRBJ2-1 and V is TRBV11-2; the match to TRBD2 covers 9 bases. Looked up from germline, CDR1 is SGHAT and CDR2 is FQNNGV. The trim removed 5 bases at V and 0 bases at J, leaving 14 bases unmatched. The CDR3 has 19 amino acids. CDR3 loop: CASSPRPAGGPYSYNEQFF. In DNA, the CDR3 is TGTGCCAGCAGCCCCCGCCCGGCGGGGGGGCCTTACTCCTACAATGAGCAGTTCTTC.

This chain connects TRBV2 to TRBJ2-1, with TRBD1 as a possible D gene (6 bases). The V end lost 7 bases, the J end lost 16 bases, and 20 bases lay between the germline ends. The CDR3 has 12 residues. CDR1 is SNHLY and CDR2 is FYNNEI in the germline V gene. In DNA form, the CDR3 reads TGTGCCAGCATCGGACAGCTGATTTCGGGATTCTTC. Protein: CASIGQLISGFF.

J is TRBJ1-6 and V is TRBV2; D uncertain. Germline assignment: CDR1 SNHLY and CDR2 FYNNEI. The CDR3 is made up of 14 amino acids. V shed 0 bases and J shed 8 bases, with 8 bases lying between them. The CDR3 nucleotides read TGTGCCAGCAGTGAAGCCGGCTTTTATTCACCCCTCCACTTT. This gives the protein CASSEAGFYSPLHF. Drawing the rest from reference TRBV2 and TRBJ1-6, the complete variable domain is EPEVTQTPSHQVTQMGQEVILRCVPISNHLYFYWYRQILGQKVEFLVSFYNNEISEKSEIFDDQFSVERPDGSNFTLKIRSTKLEDSAMYFCASSEAGFYSPLHFGNGTRLTVT.

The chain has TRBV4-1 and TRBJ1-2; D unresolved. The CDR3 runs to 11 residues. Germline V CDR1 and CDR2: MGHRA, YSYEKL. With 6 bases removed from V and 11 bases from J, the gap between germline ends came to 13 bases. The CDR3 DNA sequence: TGCGCCAGCAGTTCCTTGTTATTATACACCTTC. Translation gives CASSSLLLYTF.

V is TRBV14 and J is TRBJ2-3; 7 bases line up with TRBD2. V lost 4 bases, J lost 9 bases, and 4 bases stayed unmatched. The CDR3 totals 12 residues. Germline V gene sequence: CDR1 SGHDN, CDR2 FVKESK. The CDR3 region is CASSPTGGTQYF. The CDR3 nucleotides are TGTGCCAGCAGCCCGACCGGGGGGACGCAGTATTTT.

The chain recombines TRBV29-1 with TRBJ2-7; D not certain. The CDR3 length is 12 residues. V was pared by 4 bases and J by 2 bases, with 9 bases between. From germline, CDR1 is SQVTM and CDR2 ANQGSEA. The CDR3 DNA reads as TGCAGCGTTGCGGCGGCCACCTACGAGCAGTACTTC. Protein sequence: CSVAAATYEQYF.

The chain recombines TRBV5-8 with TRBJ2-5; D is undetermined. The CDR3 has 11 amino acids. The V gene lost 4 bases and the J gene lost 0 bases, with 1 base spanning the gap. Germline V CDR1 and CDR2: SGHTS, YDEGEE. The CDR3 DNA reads TGTGCCAGCAGCGACCAAGAGACCCAGTACTTC. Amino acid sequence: CASSDQETQYF.

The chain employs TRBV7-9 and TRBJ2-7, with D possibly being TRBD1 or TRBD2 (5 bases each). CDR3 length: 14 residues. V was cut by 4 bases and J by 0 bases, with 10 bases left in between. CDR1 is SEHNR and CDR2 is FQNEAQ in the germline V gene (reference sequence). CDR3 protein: CASSWDPSSYEQYF. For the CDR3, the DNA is TGTGCCAGCAGCTGGGACCCGAGCTCCTACGAGCAGTACTTC. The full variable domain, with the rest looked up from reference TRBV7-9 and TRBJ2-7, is DTGVSQNPRHKITKRGQNVTFRCDPISEHNRLYWYRQTLGQGPEFLTYFQNEAQLEKSRLLSDRFSAERPKGSFSTLEIQRTEQGDSAMYLCASSWDPSSYEQYFGPGTRLTVT.

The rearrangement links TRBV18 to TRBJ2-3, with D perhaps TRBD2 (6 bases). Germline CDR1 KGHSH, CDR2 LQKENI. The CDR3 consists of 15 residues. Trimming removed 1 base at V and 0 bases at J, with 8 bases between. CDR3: CASSPRRGSTDTQYF. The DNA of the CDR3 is TGTGCCAGCTCACCACGGAGGGGAAGCACAGATACGCAGTATTTT.

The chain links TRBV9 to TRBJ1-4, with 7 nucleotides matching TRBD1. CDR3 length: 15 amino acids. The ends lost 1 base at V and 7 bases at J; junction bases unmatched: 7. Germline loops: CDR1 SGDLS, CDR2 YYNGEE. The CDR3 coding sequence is TGTGCCAGCAGCGTAAGGACAGGAGGATTTGAAAAACTGTTTTTT. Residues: CASSVRTGGFEKLFF.

The CDR3, as DNA: TGTGCCAGTAGTATAGGACAGGGTTCCATGTACGAGCAGTACTTC. Its translation is CASSIGQGSMYEQYF. The V call is TRBV19, the J call TRBJ2-7; 7 bases are a match to TRBD1. The V and J ends lost 1 base and 4 bases, in that order; junction bases with no gene match: 7. The CDR3 covers 15 residues. Looked up from germline, CDR1 is LNHDA and CDR2 is SQIVND (reference sequence).

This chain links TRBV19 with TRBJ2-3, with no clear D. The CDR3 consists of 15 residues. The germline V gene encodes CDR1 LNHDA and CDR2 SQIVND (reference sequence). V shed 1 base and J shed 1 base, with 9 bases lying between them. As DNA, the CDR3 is TGTGCCAGTAGTATAGCGGACCCGGGCACAGATACGCAGTATTTT. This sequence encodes CASSIADPGTDTQYF.

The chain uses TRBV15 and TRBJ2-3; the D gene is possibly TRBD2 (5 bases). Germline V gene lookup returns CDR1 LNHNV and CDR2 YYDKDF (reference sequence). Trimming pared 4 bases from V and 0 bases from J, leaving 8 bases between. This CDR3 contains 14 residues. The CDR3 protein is CATSTGSSTDTQYF. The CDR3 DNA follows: TGTGCCACCAGCACGGGATCTAGCACAGATACGCAGTATTTT.

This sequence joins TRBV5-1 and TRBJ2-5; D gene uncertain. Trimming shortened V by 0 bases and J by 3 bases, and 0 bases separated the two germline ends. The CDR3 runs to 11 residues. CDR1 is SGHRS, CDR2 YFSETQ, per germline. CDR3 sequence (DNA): TGCGCCAGCAGCTTGGAAGAGACCCAGTACTTC. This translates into CASSLEETQYF.

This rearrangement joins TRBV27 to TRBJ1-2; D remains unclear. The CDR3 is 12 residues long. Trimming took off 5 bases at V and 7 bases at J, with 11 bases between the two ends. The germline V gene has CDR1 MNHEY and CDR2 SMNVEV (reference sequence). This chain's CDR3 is CASSPRPLGYTF. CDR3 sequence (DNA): TGTGCCAGCAGTCCTAGACCCCTTGGCTACACCTTC.